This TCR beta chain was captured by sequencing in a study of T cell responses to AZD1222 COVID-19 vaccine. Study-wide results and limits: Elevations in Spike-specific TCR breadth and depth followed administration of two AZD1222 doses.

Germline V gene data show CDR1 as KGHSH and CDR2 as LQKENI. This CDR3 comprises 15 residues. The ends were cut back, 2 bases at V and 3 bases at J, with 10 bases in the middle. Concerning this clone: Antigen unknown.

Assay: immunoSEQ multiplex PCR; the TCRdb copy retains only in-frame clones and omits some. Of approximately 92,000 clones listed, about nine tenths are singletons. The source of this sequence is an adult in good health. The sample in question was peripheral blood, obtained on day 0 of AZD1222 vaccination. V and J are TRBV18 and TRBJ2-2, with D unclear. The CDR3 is CASSPRQIDTGELFF. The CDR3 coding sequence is TGTGCCAGCTCACCAAGGCAGATCGACACCGGGGAGCTGTTTTTT.